Shown below are 10 T cell receptor beta chains from a single sample sequenced in a study of T cell changes during pregnancy in multiple sclerosis. Sequencing used immunoSEQ multiplex PCR; TCRdb keeps in-frame clones, though not all of them. The data hold tens of thousands of clones, with around 92% observed a single time. The sample here was peripheral blood, taken after pregnancy. The receptors were gathered from a female donor with multiple sclerosis, enrolled in a pregnancy study.

The gene calls are TRBV5-4 and TRBJ2-7; the match to TRBD1 covers 8 bases. The CDR3 consists of 16 residues. Germline loops: CDR1 SGHNT, CDR2 YYREEE (reference sequence). Losses at the gene ends were 0 bases for V and 9 bases for J; bases not matched to a gene: 14. CDR3 sequence: CASSLESDRAAHGQYF. DNA of the CDR3: TGTGCCAGCAGCTTGGAATCGGACAGGGCGGCCCATGGGCAGTACTTC.

This rearrangement joins TRBV29-1 to TRBJ1-1; the D is unclear. This CDR3 comprises 12 residues. The germline V gene encodes CDR1 SQVTM and CDR2 ANQGSEA. Trimming cost V 5 bases and J 5 bases, with 12 bases left between them. CDR3 amino acids: CSVNRGITEAFF. The CDR3, as DNA: TGCAGCGTTAATAGAGGAATAACTGAAGCTTTCTTT.

This clone appeared once. CDR3 DNA sequence: TGTGCCTGGAGTGAGACTAGCTACAATGAGCAGTTCTTC. Translated, it gives CAWSETSYNEQFF. This chain connects TRBV30 to TRBJ2-1, with D maybe TRBD2 (6 bases). Per the germline V gene, CDR1 is GTSNPN and CDR2 is SVGIG (reference sequence). The CDR3 is 13 residues long. Between the trimmed V and J ends, which lost 1 base and 3 bases, there was a span of 7 bases.

This clone was observed a single time. DNA of the CDR3: TGTGCCTGGAGTCCGCAGAGGGGCTACACCTTC. Its protein is CAWSPQRGYTF. This chain uses TRBV30 with TRBJ1-2; D call uncertain. Looked up from germline, CDR1 is GTSNPN and CDR2 is SVGIG (reference sequence). This CDR3 is 11 amino acids long. Trimming took off 2 bases at V and 8 bases at J, with 9 bases between the two ends.

As to this clone: This sample also contains other DNA sequences that code for the same CDR3. This chain links TRBV6-5 with TRBJ2-7; 11 bases map to TRBD1. J lost 8 bases, V lost 5 bases, and 5 bases had no gene match. The V gene's germline CDR1 is MNHEY and CDR2 SVGAGI. CDR3 length equals 13 residues. The CDR3 bases are TGTGCCAGCAGTCCTCGGACAGGGGGCAAGCAGTACTTC. Protein sequence: CASSPRTGGKQYF.

This clone has more than one count but fewer than ten. The V and J genes are TRBV7-4 and TRBJ1-5, with a tentative D call TRBD1 (5 bases). CDR1 SGHVT and CDR2 SQSDAQ come from the germline V gene. Trimming left V 2 bases short and J 7 bases short, with 6 bases between. The length of the CDR3 is 12 residues. CDR3 sequence: CASSLQGQPQHF. The CDR3 DNA reads as TGTGCCAGCAGCTTACAGGGCCAGCCCCAGCATTTT.

The rearrangement joins TRBV4-3 to TRBJ1-5; 7 bases match TRBD1. The germline CDR1 and CDR2 sequences are LGHNA and YSLEER. The CDR3 loop spans 20 amino acids. J gave up 1 base and V 1 base, and 16 bases lay outside the gene matches. The CDR3, as DNA: TGCGCCAGCAGCCAAGGATTCCGGGACAGCCACCCGGGGAGCAATCAGCCCCAGCATTTT. Residues: CASSQGFRDSHPGSNQPQHF.

The rearrangement links TRBV21-1 to TRBJ2-7; the table's D gene call, TRBD2, was not cross checked with the DNA. TRBV21-1 is noted as a pseudogene. This CDR3 has 16 residues. In DNA form, the CDR3 reads TGTGCCAGCAGCCAAACGGGACTAGCGGGAGGCTCCGAGCAGTACTTC. Encoded protein: CASSQTGLAGGSEQYF.

The rearrangement joins TRBV2 to TRBJ2-3, with 12 positions matching TRBD2. The CDR3 sequence is 18 residues long. Germline assignment: CDR1 SNHLY and CDR2 FYNNEI. The junction had 12 bases not matched to a gene; V was cut back by 6 bases and J by 2 bases. The CDR3 sequence: CASRRLAGGFIDTDTQYF. CDR3 DNA: TGTGCCAGCAGACGCCTAGCGGGAGGGTTCATTGACACAGATACGCAGTATTTT. The complete variable domain, with remaining parts taken from reference TRBV2 and TRBJ2-3, reads EPEVTQTPSHQVTQMGQEVILRCVPISNHLYFYWYRQILGQKVEFLVSFYNNEISEKSEIFDDQFSVERPDGSNFTLKIRSTKLEDSAMYFCASRRLAGGFIDTDTQYFGPGTRLTVL.

This clone was recorded only once. CDR3 in amino acids: CASSLATGNPYEQYF. CDR3 coding DNA: TGTGCCAGCAGCTTAGCGACAGGGAACCCCTACGAGCAGTACTTC. V and J are TRBV7-9 and TRBJ2-7, with TRBD1 matching over 7 bases. Looked up from germline, CDR1 is SEHNR and CDR2 is FQNEAQ (reference sequence). V lost 0 bases to trimming and J lost 2 bases; unmatched junction nucleotides: 4. This CDR3 contains 15 residues.